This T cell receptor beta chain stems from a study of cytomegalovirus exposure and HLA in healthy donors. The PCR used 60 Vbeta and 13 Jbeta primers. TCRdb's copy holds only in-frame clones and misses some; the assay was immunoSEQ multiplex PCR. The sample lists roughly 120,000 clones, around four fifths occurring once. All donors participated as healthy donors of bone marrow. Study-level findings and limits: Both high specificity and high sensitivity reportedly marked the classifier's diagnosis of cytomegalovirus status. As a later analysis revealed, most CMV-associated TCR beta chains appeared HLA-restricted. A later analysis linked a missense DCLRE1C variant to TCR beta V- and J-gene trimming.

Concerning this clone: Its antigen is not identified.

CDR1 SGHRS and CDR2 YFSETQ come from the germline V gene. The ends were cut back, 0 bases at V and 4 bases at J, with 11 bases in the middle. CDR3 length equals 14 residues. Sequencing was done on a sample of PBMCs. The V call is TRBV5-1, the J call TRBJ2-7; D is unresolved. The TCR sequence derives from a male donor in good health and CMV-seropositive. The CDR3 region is CASSLELNQYEQYF. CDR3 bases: TGCGCCAGCAGCTTGGAATTAAATCAGTACGAGCAGTACTTC. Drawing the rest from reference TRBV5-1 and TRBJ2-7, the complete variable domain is KAGVTQTPRYLIKTRGQQVTLSCSPISGHRSVSWYQQTPGQGLQFLFEYFSETQRNKGNFPGRFSGRQFSNSRSEMNVSTLELGDSALYLCASSLELNQYEQYFGPGTRLTVT.